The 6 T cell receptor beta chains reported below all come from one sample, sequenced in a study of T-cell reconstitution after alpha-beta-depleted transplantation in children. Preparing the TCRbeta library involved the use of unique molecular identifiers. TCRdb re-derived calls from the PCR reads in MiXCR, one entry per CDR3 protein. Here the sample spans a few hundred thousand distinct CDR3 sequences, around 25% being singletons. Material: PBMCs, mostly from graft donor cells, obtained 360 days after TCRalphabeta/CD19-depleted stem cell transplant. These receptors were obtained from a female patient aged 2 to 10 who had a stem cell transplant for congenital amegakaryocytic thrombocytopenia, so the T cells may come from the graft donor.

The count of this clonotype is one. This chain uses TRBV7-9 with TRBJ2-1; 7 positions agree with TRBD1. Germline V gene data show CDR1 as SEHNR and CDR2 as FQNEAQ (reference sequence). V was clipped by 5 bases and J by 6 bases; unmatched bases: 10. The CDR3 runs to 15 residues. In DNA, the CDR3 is TGTGCCAGCAGCACATGGGGTACAGGGGTCAATGAGCAGTTCTTC. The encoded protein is CASSTWGTGVNEQFF.

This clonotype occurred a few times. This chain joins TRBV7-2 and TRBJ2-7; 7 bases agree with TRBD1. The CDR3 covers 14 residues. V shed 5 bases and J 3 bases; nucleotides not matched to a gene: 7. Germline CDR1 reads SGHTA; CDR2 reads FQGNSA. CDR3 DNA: TGTGCCAGCAGCCGCCAGACAGGGAGCTACGAGCAGTACTTC. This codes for CASSRQTGSYEQYF.

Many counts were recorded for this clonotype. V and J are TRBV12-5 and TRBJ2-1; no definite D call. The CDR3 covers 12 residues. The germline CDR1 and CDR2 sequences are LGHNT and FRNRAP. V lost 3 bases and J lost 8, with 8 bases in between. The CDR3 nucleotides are TGTGCTAGTGGTTTAAATAGAGATGAGCAGTTCTTC. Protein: CASGLNRDEQFF. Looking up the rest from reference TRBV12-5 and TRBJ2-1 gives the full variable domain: DARVTQTPRHKVTEMGQEVTMRCQPILGHNTVFWYRQTMMQGLELLAYFRNRAPLDDSGMPKDRFSAEMPDATLATLKIQPSEPRDSAVYFCASGLNRDEQFFGPGTRLTVL.

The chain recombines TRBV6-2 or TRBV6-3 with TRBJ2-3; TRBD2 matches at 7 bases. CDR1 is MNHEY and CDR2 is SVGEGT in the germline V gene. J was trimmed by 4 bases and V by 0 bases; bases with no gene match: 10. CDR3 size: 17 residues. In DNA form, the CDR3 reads TGTGCCAGCAGTTACTCGATTCGGGGGAGGGACGCAGATACGCAGTATTTT. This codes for CASSYSIRGRDADTQYF.

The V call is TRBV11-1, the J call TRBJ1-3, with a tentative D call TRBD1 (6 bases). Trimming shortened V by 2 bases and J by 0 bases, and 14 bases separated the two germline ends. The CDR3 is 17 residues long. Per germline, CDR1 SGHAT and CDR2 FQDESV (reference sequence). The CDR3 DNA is TGTGCCAGCAGCTTACCAACAGGGTCGAGCTCTGGAAACACCATATATTTT. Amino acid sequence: CASSLPTGSSSGNTIYF.

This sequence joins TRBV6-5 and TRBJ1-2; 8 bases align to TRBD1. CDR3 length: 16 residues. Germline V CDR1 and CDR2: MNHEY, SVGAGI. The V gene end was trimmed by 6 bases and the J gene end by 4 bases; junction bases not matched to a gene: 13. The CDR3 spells CASSRWRDDRGYGYTF. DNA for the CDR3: TGTGCCAGCAGCCGCTGGAGGGATGACAGGGGCTATGGCTACACCTTC.